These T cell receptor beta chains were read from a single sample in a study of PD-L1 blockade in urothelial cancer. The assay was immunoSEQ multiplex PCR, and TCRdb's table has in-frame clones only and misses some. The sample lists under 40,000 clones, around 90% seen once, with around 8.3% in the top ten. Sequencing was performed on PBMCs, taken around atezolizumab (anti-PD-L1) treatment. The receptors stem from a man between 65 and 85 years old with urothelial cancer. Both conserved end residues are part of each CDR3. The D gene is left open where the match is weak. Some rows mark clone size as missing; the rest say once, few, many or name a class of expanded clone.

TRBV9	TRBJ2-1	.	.	TGTGCCAGCAGCGAGAGTGTATCTGGGCTCGATGAGCAGTTCTTC	CASSESVSGLDEQFF
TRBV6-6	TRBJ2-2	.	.	TGTGCCAGCAGCACCGGGACGGACTATGACGGGGAGCTGTTTTTT	CASSTGTDYDGELFF
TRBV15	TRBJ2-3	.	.	TGTGCCACCAGCAAATCTAGCACAACCCGGGTGGGTACGCAGTATTTT	CATSKSSTTRVGTQYF
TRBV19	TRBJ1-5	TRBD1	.	TGTGCCAGTAGTGCGGGACAGTACAATCAGCCCCAGCATTTT	CASSAGQYNQPQHF
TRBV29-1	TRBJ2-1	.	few	TGCAGCGTCCCCGGGATCAACAATGAGCAGTTCTTC	CSVPGINNEQFF
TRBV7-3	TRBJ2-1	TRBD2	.	TGTGCCAGCAGCCCCCGCTCTAGCGGGAGTGCAAGCGAGCAGTTCTTC	CASSPRSSGSASEQFF
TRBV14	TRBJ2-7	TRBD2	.	TGTGCCAGCAGCCCGATTCGACTAGCGGGAGGGCCGGGCTACGAGCAGTACTTC	CASSPIRLAGGPGYEQYF
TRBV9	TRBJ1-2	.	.	TGTGCCAGCAGCGGGGGAGGGGGGACAGGCTACACCTTC	CASSGGGGTGYTF
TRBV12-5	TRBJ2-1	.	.	TGTGCTAGTGGTTTGGTACAGGGAGGGAGCTCCTACAATGAGCAGTTCTTC	CASGLVQGGSSYNEQFF
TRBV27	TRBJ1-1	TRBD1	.	TGTGCCAGCAGGAGACAGGGAACTCAGAACACTGAAGCTTTCTTT	CASRRQGTQNTEAFF
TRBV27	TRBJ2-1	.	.	TGTGCCAGCAGTTCCGAGGTGTCCTACAATGAGCAGTTCTTC	CASSSEVSYNEQFF
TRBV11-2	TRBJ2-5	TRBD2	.	TGTGCCAGCAGCTTAGAATTTAGCGGGAGACGAGAGACCCAGTACTTC	CASSLEFSGRRETQYF
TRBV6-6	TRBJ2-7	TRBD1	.	TGTGCCAGCAGCCCCGGGACAGGCTGGGCGGAGCAGTACTTC	CASSPGTGWAEQYF
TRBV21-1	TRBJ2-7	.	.	TGTGCCAGCAGCAAAGACCCCCCGGGAGGGAGCGAGCAGTACTTC	CASSKDPPGGSEQYF
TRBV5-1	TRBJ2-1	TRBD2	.	TGCGCCAGCAGCCGCTCGGGACTAGCGGGGATAAATAGAGCCTACAATGAGCAGTTCTTC	CASSRSGLAGINRAYNEQFF
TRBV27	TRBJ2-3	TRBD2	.	TGTGCCAGCAAACCGGGACTAGGGACAGATACGCAGTATTTT	CASKPGLGTDTQYF
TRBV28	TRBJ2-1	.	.	TGTGCCAGCAGTTTACGCAGCGGCCTCGGGAACAATGAGCAGTTCTTC	CASSLRSGLGNNEQFF
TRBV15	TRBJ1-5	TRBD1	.	TGTGCCACCAGCAGAGGCGCCAGGGGGCGTAGCAATCAGCCCCAGCATTTT	CATSRGARGRSNQPQHF
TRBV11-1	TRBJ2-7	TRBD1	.	TGTGCCAGCAGCACTAACAGGGGATGGGCCTACGAGCAGTACTTC	CASSTNRGWAYEQYF
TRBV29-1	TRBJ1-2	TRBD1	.	TGCAGCGTTCTAACAGGGGCAGCTGGCTACACCTTC	CSVLTGAAGYTF
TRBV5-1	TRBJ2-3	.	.	TGCGCCAGCAGCACCTGGACAGAAGATACGCAGTATTTT	CASSTWTEDTQYF